One and the same sample provided the 16 T cell receptor beta chains below, sequenced in a study of blood T cells in healthy people across ages. Using a J-beta primer mix together with a sample-barcoded 5' primer, a second PCR was run for about 6 to 11 cycles. Each CDR3 protein gets one entry after TCRdb re-called the 5' RACE reads with MiXCR. This repertoire shows 780,000 or so distinct CDR3 sequences, roughly 25% found once; its top ten account for under 4.5%. The same data also contributed to another study, on T cells of mothers and their children.

Sequencing was performed on blood. The receptor source for this set is a boy aged 5-17 years in good health.

The V and J genes are TRBV6-1 and TRBJ2-1, with 7 bases lining up with TRBD1. CDR1 and CDR2 (germline): MNHNS, SASEGT. Losses at the gene ends were 4 bases for V and 7 bases for J; bases not matched to a gene: 4. The CDR3 runs to 13 residues. This CDR3 reads CASSVQGVNEQFF. CDR3 coding DNA: TGTGCCAGCAGTGTGCAGGGGGTGAATGAGCAGTTCTTC.

The rearrangement joins TRBV20-1 to TRBJ1-5; D is unresolved. The CDR3 contains 15 residues. V shed 3 bases and J shed 3 bases, with 15 bases lying between them. CDR1 DFQATT and CDR2 SNEGSKA come from the germline V gene (reference sequence). CDR3 DNA: TGCAGTGCTAGGAGGGCAGCAGAGTACAATCAGCCCCAGCATTTT. It yields the protein CSARRAAEYNQPQHF.

The chain carries TRBV3-1 and TRBJ2-3, with unresolved D. Germline V gene lookup returns CDR1 LGHDT and CDR2 YNNKEL (reference sequence). The CDR3 covers 12 residues. V was shortened by 4 bases and J by 5 bases, with 7 bases between the two germline ends. CDR3 in DNA: TGTGCCAGCAGCCGTTGGGGAGATACGCAGTATTTT. Its translation: CASSRWGDTQYF.

CDR3 DNA sequence: TGTGCCAGCAGTGTCCCGGAGGGGAGGGCGGAGACCCCGCAAGAGACCCAGTACTTC. This translates into CASSVPEGRAETPQETQYF. The chain employs TRBV2 and TRBJ2-5; TRBD2 matches 7 bases. Germline CDR1 and CDR2: SNHLY and FYNNEI. This CDR3 spans 19 amino acids. With V trimmed by 4 bases and J by 2 bases, 19 bases remained unmatched.

This clonotype was seen more than once but under ten times. The V and J genes are TRBV28 and TRBJ2-2; maybe TRBD2 (5 bases). Germline V gene data show CDR1 as MDHEN and CDR2 as SYDVKM. V was clipped by 2 bases and J by 5 bases, with 9 bases between them. The CDR3 is made up of 14 amino acids. The CDR3 spells CASSLSGLTGELFF. The CDR3 DNA reads TGTGCCAGCAGTTTAAGCGGTTTGACCGGGGAGCTGTTTTTT.

CDR3 DNA: TGTGCCAGCAGTTTACGCCTGGGGGGCTTTAATGAGCAGTTCTTC. It specifies CASSLRLGGFNEQFF. The chain joins TRBV28 to TRBJ2-1, with D perhaps being TRBD1 or TRBD2 (6 bases each). Germline-derived CDR1 and CDR2 are MDHEN and SYDVKM. V lost 2 bases, J lost 7 bases, and 15 bases lay in between. The CDR3 covers 15 residues.

This clonotype was observed a handful of times. The chain uses TRBV18 and TRBJ2-5, with a weak D call TRBD2 (6 bases). CDR1 is KGHSH and CDR2 is LQKENI in the germline V gene. V lost 6 bases, J lost 3 bases, and 11 bases lay in between. The CDR3 is made up of 13 amino acids. This CDR3 is CASSHIAEETQYF. CDR3 bases: TGTGCCAGCTCTCACATAGCGGAAGAGACCCAGTACTTC.

This clonotype occurred a few times. This sequence joins TRBV6-5 and TRBJ2-7; 7 nucleotides agree with TRBD2. The CDR3 loop spans 13 amino acids. Germline V lookup: CDR1 MNHEY, CDR2 SVGAGI. J lost 5 bases, V lost 4 bases, and 5 bases had no gene match. The chain's CDR3 is CASSSGGGNEQYF. The CDR3 bases are TGTGCCAGCAGTTCGGGGGGTGGAAACGAGCAGTACTTC.

The rearrangement joins TRBV6-2 or TRBV6-3 to TRBJ2-3; TRBD2 matches at 8 bases. This CDR3 has 16 residues. V shed 1 base, J shed 1 base, and the junction held 4 bases outside the gene matches. CDR1 and CDR2 from the germline V gene are MNHEY and SVGEGT. CDR3 in amino acids: CASSYFLAGGTDTQYF. In DNA, the CDR3 is TGTGCCAGCAGTTACTTCCTAGCGGGTGGCACAGATACGCAGTATTTT.

The chain recombines TRBV4-3 with TRBJ2-1, with D unresolved. CDR1 LGHNA and CDR2 YSLEER come from the germline V gene. CDR3 length: 13 amino acids. Trimming removed 1 base at V and 6 bases at J, with 7 bases between. The CDR3 DNA sequence: TGCGCCAGCAGCCAAGTAAATGGCAATGAGCAGTTCTTC. Translating gives CASSQVNGNEQFF.

This clonotype occurred a few times. The V gene is TRBV29-1, the J gene TRBJ1-1; no firm D call. The CDR3 extends over 13 amino acids. Germline V gene data show CDR1 as SQVTM and CDR2 as ANQGSEA. Trimming shortened V by 7 bases and J by 1 base, and 13 bases separated the two germline ends. CDR3 region: CSAWLRGNTEAFF. For the CDR3, the DNA is TGCAGCGCCTGGCTTCGAGGGAACACTGAAGCTTTCTTT.

This clonotype appeared a few times. This chain joins TRBV15 and TRBJ2-4; 7 bases are a match to TRBD2. CDR3 length: 15 amino acids. CDR1 is LNHNV and CDR2 is YYDKDF in the germline V gene (reference sequence). J was trimmed by 8 bases and V by 4 bases; bases with no gene match: 11. This chain's CDR3 is CATSISGTGGDIQYF. The DNA for the CDR3 is TGTGCCACCAGCATATCCGGGACGGGGGGAGACATTCAGTACTTC.

The rearrangement links TRBV6-2 or TRBV6-3 to TRBJ2-7; tentatively, D is TRBD2 (6 bases). Germline V CDR1 and CDR2: MNHEY, SVGEGT. The CDR3 runs to 17 residues. V lost 2 bases, J lost 2 bases, and 19 bases lay in between. The CDR3 nucleotides are TGTGCCAGCAGTTACCCCACCGGGACTCAAATGACCTACGAGCAGTACTTC. Translating gives CASSYPTGTQMTYEQYF.

CDR3 residues: CASSWDSEVYEQYF. The CDR3 DNA is TGTGCCAGCAGCTGGGACAGCGAAGTCTACGAGCAGTACTTC. The chain combines TRBV7-2 with TRBJ2-5; 7 bases match TRBD1. The last part of the DNA fits TRBJ2-7 better; the J call may be wrong. The germline CDR1 and CDR2 sequences are SGHTA and FQGNSA. CDR3 length: 14 residues.

This clonotype was found once. The genes are TRBV7-9 and TRBJ2-1; D ambiguous. V was pared by 8 bases and J by 4 bases, with 12 bases between. This CDR3 is built from 13 residues. CDR1 and CDR2 from the germline V gene are SEHNR and FQNEAQ (reference sequence). The CDR3 spells CASHTTQYNEQFF. The CDR3 DNA reads as TGTGCCAGCCATACAACCCAATACAATGAGCAGTTCTTC.

The V call is TRBV5-5, the J call TRBJ2-5, with 8 bases that match TRBD1. Unmatched junction bases numbered 7, after V lost 3 bases and J lost 0 bases. This CDR3 spans 16 amino acids. Germline V gives CDR1 SGHKS, CDR2 YYEKEE (reference sequence). The DNA for the CDR3 is TGTGCCAGCAGCTCCAGGACAGGGAGATACCAAGAGACCCAGTACTTC. Protein product: CASSSRTGRYQETQYF. The full variable domain, completed using reference TRBV5-5 and TRBJ2-5, is DAGVTQSPTHLIKTRGQQVTLRCSPISGHKSVSWYQQVLGQGPQFIFQYYEKEERGRGNFPDRFSARQFPNYSSELNVNALLLGDSALYLCASSSRTGRYQETQYFGPGTRLLVL.